The TCR beta chain under discussion was sequenced for a study of blood T cells in healthy people across ages. Study overall: About one barcoded beta molecule per two T cells was the capture yield of template switching. Study-wide results and caveats: With age, beta diversity per million T cells declined roughly linearly, significantly by 40.

Next came a second PCR, run for about 6 to 12 cycles, which used a sample-barcoded 5' primer along with a J-beta primer mix. TCRdb re-derived calls from the 5' RACE reads in MiXCR, one entry per CDR3 protein. The sample holds about a million distinct CDR3 sequences; roughly 47% are singletons and the top ten take 20% to 25%. CDR3 length: 14 residues. CDR1 is DFQATT, CDR2 SNEGSKA, per germline (reference sequence). As to this clonotype: Antigen: not known.

The genes are TRBV20-1 and TRBJ2-1; D is uncertain. The last part of the DNA fits TRBJ2-7 better; the J call may be wrong. The receptor's source is a woman aged 60-75 years in good health. Sequencing used blood. Here the CDR3 DNA reads TGCAGTGCTAGAGATCTGGCAGCCTCAGATGAGCAGTACTTC. Its protein is CSARDLAASDEQYF.